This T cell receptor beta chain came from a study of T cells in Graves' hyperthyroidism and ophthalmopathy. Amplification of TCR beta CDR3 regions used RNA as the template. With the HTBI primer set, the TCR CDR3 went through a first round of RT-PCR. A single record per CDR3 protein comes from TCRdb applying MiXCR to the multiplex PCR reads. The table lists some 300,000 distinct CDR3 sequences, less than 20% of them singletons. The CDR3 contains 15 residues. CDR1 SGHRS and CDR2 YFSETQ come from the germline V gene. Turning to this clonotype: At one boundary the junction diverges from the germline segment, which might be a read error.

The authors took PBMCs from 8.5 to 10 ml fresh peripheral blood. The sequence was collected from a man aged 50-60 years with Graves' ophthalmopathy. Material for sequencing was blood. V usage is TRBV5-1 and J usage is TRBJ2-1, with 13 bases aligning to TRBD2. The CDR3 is CASSHGLAGDNEQFF. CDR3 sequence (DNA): TGTGCCAGCAGCCACGGACTAGCGGGAGACAATGAGCAGTTCTTC.